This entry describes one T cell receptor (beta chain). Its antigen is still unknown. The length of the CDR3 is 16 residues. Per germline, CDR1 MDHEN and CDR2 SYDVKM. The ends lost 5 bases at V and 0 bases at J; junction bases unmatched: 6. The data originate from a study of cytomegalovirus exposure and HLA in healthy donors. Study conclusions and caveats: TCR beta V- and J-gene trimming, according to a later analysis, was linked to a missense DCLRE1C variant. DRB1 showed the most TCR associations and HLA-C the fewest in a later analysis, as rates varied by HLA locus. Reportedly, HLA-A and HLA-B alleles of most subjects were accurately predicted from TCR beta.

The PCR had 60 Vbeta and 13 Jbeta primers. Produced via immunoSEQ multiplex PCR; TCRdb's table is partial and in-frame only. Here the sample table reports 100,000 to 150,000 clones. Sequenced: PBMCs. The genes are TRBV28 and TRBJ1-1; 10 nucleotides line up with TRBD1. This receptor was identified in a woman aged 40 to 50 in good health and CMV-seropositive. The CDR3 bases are TGTGCCAGCAGTCCCACGGGACAGGGGTTGAACACTGAAGCTTTCTTT. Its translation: CASSPTGQGLNTEAFF. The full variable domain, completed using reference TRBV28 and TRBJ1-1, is DVKVTQSSRYLVKRTGEKVFLECVQDMDHENMFWYRQDPGLGLRLIYFSYDVKMKEKGDIPEGYSVSREKKERFSLILESASTNQTSMYLCASSPTGQGLNTEAFFGQGTRLTVV.